These 16 T cell receptor beta chains were sequenced from one sample in a study of control samples from healthy donors and cancer patients. Sequencing used immunoSEQ multiplex PCR; TCRdb keeps in-frame clones, though not all of them. The repertoire consists of approximately 150,000 clones, with about nine tenths occurring once and the leading ten covering about 3%. The sequenced sample was blood. The receptors originated from a man aged 25-40 years in good health.

The chain couples TRBV18 to TRBJ1-5; D remains ambiguous. This CDR3 is built from 13 residues. V was cut by 2 bases and J by 5 bases, with 7 bases left in between. CDR1 KGHSH and CDR2 LQKENI come from the germline V gene. The CDR3 loop reads CASSPGSDQPQHF. The CDR3, as DNA: TGTGCCAGCTCACCAGGGAGCGATCAGCCCCAGCATTTT. The whole variable domain, filled in from reference TRBV18 and TRBJ1-5, reads NAGVMQNPRHLVRRRGQEARLRCSPMKGHSHVYWYRQLPEEGLKFMVYLQKENIIDESGMPKERFSAEFPKEGPSILRIQQVVRGDSAAYFCASSPGSDQPQHFGDGTRLSIL.

This chain links TRBV30 with TRBJ2-3; the D is unclear. CDR1 and CDR2 from the germline V gene are GTSNPN and SVGIG (reference sequence). The CDR3 has 13 residues. V was clipped by 0 bases and J by 5 bases, with 9 bases between them. This CDR3 reads CAWSVLGIDTQYF. The CDR3 nucleotides read TGTGCCTGGAGTGTTTTGGGAATAGATACGCAGTATTTT.

This clone has just one count. J is TRBJ2-2 and V is TRBV9; TRBD2 agrees at 7 bases. The V segment lost 3 bases and the J segment 2 bases; nucleotides outside the gene matches: 1. CDR1 SGDLS and CDR2 YYNGEE come from the germline V gene. The CDR3 contains 14 residues. The CDR3 coding sequence is TGTGCCAGCAGCGCGACTAGCAACACCGGGGAGCTGTTTTTT. This gives the protein CASSATSNTGELFF.

Regarding this clone: The sample holds other DNA sequences that translate to the same CDR3. The rearrangement joins TRBV19 to TRBJ2-2; tentatively, D is TRBD1 (7 bases). CDR1 and CDR2 (germline): LNHDA, SQIVND (reference sequence). Trimming removed 3 bases from V and 6 bases from J, with 8 bases in between. This CDR3 has 13 residues. The CDR3 reads CASSIRGAGELFF. CDR3 nucleotide sequence: TGTGCCAGTAGTATCAGGGGGGCCGGGGAGCTGTTTTTT. Using reference TRBV19 and TRBJ2-2 for the parts outside the CDR3, the full variable domain is DGGITQSPKYLFRKEGQNVTLSCEQNLNHDAMYWYRQDPGQGLRLIYYSQIVNDFQKGDIAEGYSVSREKKESFPLTVTSAQKNPTAFYLCASSIRGAGELFFGEGSRLTVL.

The V and J genes are TRBV27 and TRBJ2-1, with a weak D call TRBD1 (7 bases). The germline gives CDR1 MNHEY, CDR2 SMNVEV (reference sequence). The CDR3 has 13 amino acids. V shed 7 bases and J shed 7 bases, with 14 bases lying between them. CDR3: CASNRQGGNEQFF. As DNA, the CDR3 is TGTGCCAGCAACCGACAGGGAGGTAATGAGCAGTTCTTC.

CDR3 residues: CASSVGSGAGDTQYF. The CDR3 nucleotides are TGTGCCAGCAGCGTAGGGTCCGGTGCCGGAGATACGCAGTATTTT. This chain links TRBV9 with TRBJ2-3; D remains unclear. The CDR3 length is 15 residues. From germline, CDR1 is SGDLS and CDR2 YYNGEE. Trimming left V 0 bases short and J 5 bases short, with 13 bases between.

This clone was counted a single time. V gene TRBV18 combines with J gene TRBJ2-3; the D gene could be TRBD1 or TRBD2 (5 bases each). The V and J ends lost 1 base and 6 bases respectively, with 17 bases between them. Looked up from germline, CDR1 is KGHSH and CDR2 is LQKENI. The CDR3 has 16 amino acids. The CDR3 region has the DNA TGTGCCAGCTCACCACGACAGACTACTCTCGCGGATACGCAGTATTTT. The encoded protein is CASSPRQTTLADTQYF.

This rearrangement joins TRBV7-3 to TRBJ1-1; D is uncertain. V lost 5 bases, J lost 1 base, and 8 bases lay in between. This CDR3 contains 13 residues. Looked up from germline, CDR1 is SGHTA and CDR2 is FQGTGA. CDR3 sequence reads: CASSPQGNTEAFF. The CDR3 DNA follows: TGTGCCAGCAGCCCCCAAGGGAACACTGAAGCTTTCTTT.

V and J are TRBV4-2 and TRBJ1-1, with TRBD1 as a possible D gene (6 bases). Germline assignment: CDR1 LGHNA and CDR2 YNFKEQ. Trimming stripped 4 bases from V and 0 bases from J, with 12 bases between. This CDR3 is 15 amino acids long. The CDR3 reads CASSPKQGLNTEAFF. The CDR3 DNA follows: TGTGCCAGCAGCCCGAAACAGGGCTTGAACACTGAAGCTTTCTTT.

The chain recombines TRBV10-2 with TRBJ2-7; D ambiguous. V gave up 1 base and J gave up 5 bases, with 6 bases separating them. This CDR3 has 12 amino acids. The germline gives CDR1 WSHSY, CDR2 SAAADI. The CDR3 is CASSEFSHEQYF. The CDR3 DNA sequence: TGCGCCAGCAGTGAGTTTAGCCACGAGCAGTACTTC.

The rearrangement uses TRBV4-1 and TRBJ2-2; D gene ambiguous. With 5 bases removed from V and 4 bases from J, the gap between germline ends came to 11 bases. The CDR3 spans 14 residues. Germline-derived CDR1 and CDR2 are MGHRA and YSYEKL. CDR3 DNA: TGCGCCAGCAGCATGGGTTCGAGCACCGGGGAGCTGTTTTTT. Its protein product is CASSMGSSTGELFF.

The V and J genes are TRBV7-9 and TRBJ1-1; D is uncertain. Trimming removed 5 bases from V and 2 bases from J, with 15 bases in between. The germline CDR1 and CDR2 sequences are SEHNR and FQNEAQ (reference sequence). This CDR3 is 15 amino acids long. The CDR3 here is CASSPQWGFNTEAFF. The CDR3 DNA reads as TGTGCCAGCAGCCCACAATGGGGTTTCAACACTGAAGCTTTCTTT.

The chain employs TRBV12-3 or TRBV12-4 and TRBJ1-1; 8 bases line up with TRBD1. V lost 6 bases, J lost 10 bases, and 7 bases stayed unmatched. This CDR3 region has 12 residues. CDR3 region: CASRADRAGAFF. Written as DNA, the CDR3 is TGTGCCAGCAGGGCGGACAGGGCGGGAGCTTTCTTT.

J is TRBJ2-7 and V is TRBV19; tentatively, D is TRBD1 (6 bases). V shed 3 bases and J shed 4 bases, with 16 bases lying between them. From germline, CDR1 is LNHDA and CDR2 SQIVND (reference sequence). This CDR3 comprises 15 residues. CDR3 DNA: TGTGCCAGTAGTATCGTAGCAGGGGATCGATACGAGCAGTACTTC. Protein product: CASSIVAGDRYEQYF.

The J gene is TRBJ2-3, the V gene TRBV7-2, with 13 bases fitting TRBD2. V trimming: 4 bases; J trimming: 10 bases; junction bases outside the gene matches: 8. Germline CDR1 reads SGHTA; CDR2 reads FQGNSA. The CDR3 consists of 15 residues. CDR3 sequence reads: CASSSGLAGAVPQYF. Here the CDR3 DNA reads TGTGCCAGCAGCTCCGGACTAGCGGGGGCCGTGCCGCAGTATTTT.

The chain recombines TRBV23-1 with TRBJ1-6, with D uncertain. TRBV23-1 is marked as an open reading frame, function uncertain. The CDR3 runs to 14 residues. Trimming shortened V by 0 bases and J by 8 bases, and 8 bases separated the two germline ends. The CDR3 protein is CASSQSLRDSPLHF. Written as DNA, the CDR3 is TGCGCCAGCAGTCAATCGTTACGGGATTCACCCCTCCACTTT.